These 30 T cell receptor beta chains were all obtained from the same sample, sequenced in a study of T cell changes during pregnancy in multiple sclerosis. Repertoires were generated with immunoSEQ multiplex PCR, while TCRdb's copy carries only in-frame clones and drops some. The profile shows tens of thousands of clones, around 90% of them singletons. The sequenced sample was CD4+ T cells from peripheral blood mononuclear cells, obtained in the second trimester of pregnancy. The source is a female donor with multiple sclerosis, enrolled in a pregnancy study.

The J gene is TRBJ2-7, the V gene TRBV10-3, with D perhaps TRBD1 (6 bases). The CDR3 is 14 amino acids. Germline V gives CDR1 ENHRY, CDR2 SYGVKD. The V end was cut by 8 bases, the J end by 1 base, with 15 bases between. CDR3: CAIRRQEFSYEQYF. CDR3 DNA sequence: TGTGCCATCCGCCGACAGGAATTTTCCTACGAGCAGTACTTC.

The gene calls are TRBV10-3 and TRBJ1-6; TRBD1 matches 7 bases. CDR3 length: 14 amino acids. Trimming at V came to 2 bases and at J to 7 bases, leaving 2 bases not matched to a gene. The germline V gene encodes CDR1 ENHRY and CDR2 SYGVKD. The CDR3: CAISEQGENSPLHF. The CDR3 coding sequence is TGTGCCATCAGTGAGCAGGGGGAGAATTCACCCCTCCACTTT.

The CDR3 sequence: CASSVTSGRETQYF. In DNA, the CDR3 is TGTGCCAGCAGTGTGACTAGCGGGAGAGAGACCCAGTACTTC. The chain couples TRBV28 to TRBJ2-5; 12 positions agree with TRBD2. CDR3 length equals 14 residues. J lost 4 bases, V lost 5 bases, and 2 bases had no gene match. Germline assignment: CDR1 MDHEN and CDR2 SYDVKM. Based on the CDR3 plus reference TRBV28 and TRBJ2-5, the full variable domain is DVKVTQSSRYLVKRTGEKVFLECVQDMDHENMFWYRQDPGLGLRLIYFSYDVKMKEKGDIPEGYSVSREKKERFSLILESASTNQTSMYLCASSVTSGRETQYFGPGTRLLVL.

This clone was seen a single time. The V and J genes are TRBV19 and TRBJ2-3, with TRBD1 matching 10 bases. V lost 6 bases to trimming and J lost 8 bases; unmatched junction nucleotides: 17. The CDR3 has 17 amino acids. Germline CDR1 is LNHDA and CDR2 is SQIVND (reference sequence). CDR3 sequence: CASSHRDRGFNGATQYF. CDR3 coding DNA: TGTGCCAGTAGCCACCGGGACAGGGGCTTCAATGGGGCTACGCAGTATTTT.

CDR3 nucleotide sequence: TGTGCCAGCAGTTTATCGGGACTAGCGGGGGGTGTCGGGGAGCTGTTTTTT. Translated, it gives CASSLSGLAGGVGELFF. This chain joins TRBV27 and TRBJ2-2, with 15 bases fitting TRBD2. The junction had 3 bases not matched to a gene; V was cut back by 0 bases and J by 7 bases. This CDR3 is built from 17 residues. Germline values: CDR1 MNHEY, CDR2 SMNVEV (reference sequence).

This rearrangement joins TRBV4-2 to TRBJ2-2; D perhaps matches TRBD2 (5 bases). Germline lookup yields CDR1 LGHNA and CDR2 YNFKEQ. The CDR3 spans 15 residues. The V and J ends lost 1 base and 4 bases respectively, with 10 bases between them. CDR3 amino acids: CASSQVGGGTGELFF. CDR3 DNA sequence: TGTGCCAGCAGCCAAGTTGGCGGAGGCACCGGGGAGCTGTTTTTT.

The chain links TRBV4-1 to TRBJ1-2; weak D call: TRBD1 (5 bases). V dropped 3 bases and J dropped 3 bases, with 26 bases sitting between them. This CDR3 contains 19 residues. CDR1 MGHRA and CDR2 YSYEKL come from the germline V gene. The CDR3 DNA reads TGCGCCAGCAGCCACCCGCAAGCGATCCAGGGACGGGGGGACTATGGCTACACCTTC. Protein sequence: CASSHPQAIQGRGDYGYTF.

The rearrangement joins TRBV27 to TRBJ1-6; a possible D gene is TRBD1 (5 bases). The V end was cut by 6 bases, the J end by 5 bases, with 14 bases between. This CDR3 has 15 amino acids. Germline V gene sequence: CDR1 MNHEY, CDR2 SMNVEV (reference sequence). The CDR3 nucleotides are TGTGCCAGCAGCCCCCAGGGATTGAATAATTCACCCCTCCACTTT. Translation: CASSPQGLNNSPLHF.

This sequence joins TRBV6-1 and TRBJ2-1; 7 nucleotides align to TRBD1. The CDR3 runs 15 residues. Germline lookup yields CDR1 MNHNS and CDR2 SASEGT. Losses at the gene ends were 8 bases for V and 1 base for J; bases not matched to a gene: 8. The CDR3 DNA is TGTGCCAGCGGAATGACAGGGCTTTCCTACAATGAGCAGTTCTTC. Translation gives CASGMTGLSYNEQFF.

The chain has TRBV5-4 and TRBJ2-1; D uncertain. Germline CDR1 SGHNT, CDR2 YYREEE (reference sequence). The CDR3 totals 14 residues. The V gene lost 4 bases and the J gene lost 4 bases, with 12 bases spanning the gap. This chain's CDR3 is CASSPPPGYNEQFF. For the CDR3, the DNA is TGTGCCAGCAGCCCCCCCCCGGGTTACAATGAGCAGTTCTTC.

The V gene is TRBV9, the J gene TRBJ2-3, with TRBD1 matching over 7 bases. Trimming cost V 7 bases and J 6 bases; bases outside gene matches: 5. Germline CDR1 reads SGDLS; CDR2 reads YYNGEE. This CDR3 spans 12 amino acids. CDR3 loop: CASQGVEDTQYF. In DNA form, the CDR3 reads TGTGCCAGCCAGGGGGTTGAGGATACGCAGTATTTT.

The chain links TRBV18 to TRBJ2-1, with 7 positions matching TRBD2. From germline, CDR1 is KGHSH and CDR2 LQKENI. V dropped 4 bases and J dropped 6; count of bases not matched to a gene: 9. The CDR3 extends over 15 amino acids. The CDR3 nucleotides are TGTGCCAGCTCACTCACTAGCGTTTCGAGCAATGAGCAGTTCTTC. Amino acids: CASSLTSVSSNEQFF.

This clone has a single count. J is TRBJ2-7 and V is TRBV7-2, with D maybe TRBD1 (6 bases). This CDR3 contains 14 residues. Germline V gene lookup returns CDR1 SGHTA and CDR2 FQGNSA. Trimming stripped 5 bases from V and 0 bases from J, with 11 bases between. The CDR3 loop is CASSVTGSSYEQYF. For the CDR3, the DNA is TGTGCCAGCAGCGTTACAGGGAGCTCCTACGAGCAGTACTTC.

The genes are TRBV7-3 and TRBJ2-1; unclear D gene. CDR1 is SGHTA, CDR2 FQGTGA, per germline. The CDR3 has 15 residues. Trimming shortened V by 1 base and J by 0 bases, and 7 bases separated the two germline ends. CDR3 in DNA: TGTGCCAGCAGCTTAATGTCTAGCTCCTACAATGAGCAGTTCTTC. It specifies CASSLMSSSYNEQFF.

This rearrangement joins TRBV28 to TRBJ1-5; unclear D gene. The CDR3 sequence is 14 residues long. Germline assignment: CDR1 MDHEN and CDR2 SYDVKM. V lost 7 bases, J lost 2 bases, and 12 bases lay in between. Here the CDR3 DNA reads TGTGCCAGCATGCCAGGAATGGGCAATCAGCCCCAGCATTTT. This sequence encodes CASMPGMGNQPQHF. The variable domain in full, with the rest retrieved from reference TRBV28 and TRBJ1-5, is DVKVTQSSRYLVKRTGEKVFLECVQDMDHENMFWYRQDPGLGLRLIYFSYDVKMKEKGDIPEGYSVSREKKERFSLILESASTNQTSMYLCASMPGMGNQPQHFGDGTRLSIL.

This clone has only one observation. The chain recombines TRBV30 with TRBJ2-2; D may be TRBD1 (5 bases). Trimming shortened V by 2 bases and J by 1 base, and 8 bases separated the two germline ends. Germline V gives CDR1 GTSNPN, CDR2 SVGIG (reference sequence). The CDR3 runs 14 residues. CDR3 region: CAWSSQGNTGELFF. The CDR3 coding sequence is TGTGCCTGGAGTTCTCAGGGGAACACCGGGGAGCTGTTTTTT.

The V gene is TRBV15, the J gene TRBJ2-1; possibly TRBD2 for D (5 bases). The V end lost 5 bases, the J end lost 1 base, and 9 bases lay between the germline ends. This CDR3 spans 14 amino acids. Germline V lookup: CDR1 LNHNV, CDR2 YYDKDF (reference sequence). CDR3 DNA sequence: TGTGCCACCAGCGGGGAGCTATCCTACAATGAGCAGTTCTTC. It is translated as CATSGELSYNEQFF.

This sequence joins TRBV28 and TRBJ1-2; D unresolved. Germline V gene lookup returns CDR1 MDHEN and CDR2 SYDVKM. The CDR3 runs to 13 residues. With 10 bases removed from V and 4 bases from J, the gap between germline ends came to 16 bases. The DNA of the CDR3 is TGTGCCACCTCGCCTTCAGGTCTCTATGGCTACACCTTC. This translates into CATSPSGLYGYTF.

This chain uses TRBV30 with TRBJ2-7, with TRBD2 as a possible D gene (5 bases). V lost 0 bases, J lost 7 bases, and 10 bases lay in between. The germline V gene encodes CDR1 GTSNPN and CDR2 SVGIG (reference sequence). The CDR3 contains 12 residues. The CDR3 DNA follows: TGTGCCTGGAGTGTACAAGGAGGAGAGCAGTACTTC. Its protein product is CAWSVQGGEQYF.

V gene TRBV28 combines with J gene TRBJ2-7; D possibly corresponds to TRBD1 (5 bases). V gave up 6 bases and J gave up 7 bases, with 13 bases separating them. Germline assignment: CDR1 MDHEN and CDR2 SYDVKM. CDR3 length: 12 residues. The DNA for the CDR3 is TGTGCCAGCAGGCCCAACAGGTTTGAGCAGTACTTC. Amino acids: CASRPNRFEQYF.

This clone turned up a few times. The gene calls are TRBV7-3 and TRBJ2-5; 9 nucleotides align to TRBD2. J gave up 7 bases and V 2 bases, and 8 bases lay outside the gene matches. There are 15 residues in the CDR3. Germline V gene data show CDR1 as SGHTA and CDR2 as FQGTGA. As DNA, the CDR3 is TGTGCCAGCAGCTTACAGGCGGGGGGGCAGGGGACCCAGTACTTC. Its translation: CASSLQAGGQGTQYF. Variable domain in full (rest from reference TRBV7-3 and TRBJ2-5): GAGVSQTPSNKVTEKGKYVELRCDPISGHTALYWYRQSLGQGPEFLIYFQGTGAADDSGLPNDRFFAVRPEGSVSTLKIQRTERGDSAVYLCASSLQAGGQGTQYFGPGTRLLVL.

The chain recombines TRBV25-1 with TRBJ2-7, with D possibly TRBD1 on 6 matching bases. Germline lookup yields CDR1 MGHDK and CDR2 SYGVNS. The V end was cut by 4 bases, the J end by 2 bases, with 9 bases between. CDR3 length: 13 residues. The chain's CDR3 is CASSGTVPYEQYF. The CDR3 nucleotides read TGTGCCAGCAGTGGGACAGTGCCCTACGAGCAGTACTTC.

This clone was seen a few times. The CDR3 sequence is CASSQVGQQRPQHF. Here the CDR3 DNA reads TGCGCCAGCAGCCAAGTGGGACAGCAGCGGCCCCAGCATTTT. The chain recombines TRBV4-1 with TRBJ1-5; 7 bases align to TRBD1. The CDR3 has 14 residues. The germline V gene has CDR1 MGHRA and CDR2 YSYEKL. Trimming cost V 1 base and J 9 bases; bases outside gene matches: 6.

The chain carries TRBV28 and TRBJ1-3; the match to TRBD1 covers 8 bases. Looked up from germline, CDR1 is MDHEN and CDR2 is SYDVKM. Trimming removed 5 bases from V and 3 bases from J; junction bases left unmatched: 6. CDR3 length: 15 amino acids. The CDR3 is CASSMQGAGGNTIYF. CDR3 coding DNA: TGTGCCAGCAGTATGCAGGGGGCGGGTGGAAACACCATATATTTT.

The V gene is TRBV19, the J gene TRBJ1-2, with TRBD1 as a possible D gene (6 bases). The CDR3 is 15 amino acids. The V gene's germline CDR1 is LNHDA and CDR2 SQIVND (reference sequence). Trimming cost V 0 bases and J 6 bases, with 14 bases left between them. The CDR3 here is CASSIDGRGNHGYTF. CDR3 nucleotide sequence: TGTGCCAGTAGTATAGATGGCAGGGGAAACCATGGCTACACCTTC.

J is TRBJ1-2 and V is TRBV6-1; unclear D gene. The CDR3 has 12 residues. Trimming removed 4 bases from V and 3 bases from J, with 6 bases in between. CDR1 is MNHNS, CDR2 SASEGT, per germline. CDR3 sequence reads: CASSVMYYGYTF. The DNA for the CDR3 is TGTGCCAGCAGTGTCATGTACTATGGCTACACCTTC.

The genes are TRBV5-6 and TRBJ2-3, with 9 bases that match TRBD2. In germline, CDR1 is SGHDT, CDR2 YYEEEE. The length of the CDR3 is 15 residues. Trimming removed 3 bases from V and 6 bases from J; junction bases left unmatched: 8. The CDR3: CASSSTLAGADTQYF. CDR3 in DNA: TGTGCCAGCAGCTCAACCTTAGCGGGGGCGGATACGCAGTATTTT.

This chain links TRBV7-9 with TRBJ1-2, with 8 positions matching TRBD1. Germline V CDR1 and CDR2: SEHNR, FQNEAQ (reference sequence). The length of the CDR3 is 16 residues. Trimming removed 1 base from V and 6 bases from J; junction bases left unmatched: 10. The CDR3 protein is CASSLGVGQGTHGYTF. The CDR3 region has the DNA TGTGCCAGCAGCTTAGGCGTAGGACAGGGAACCCATGGCTACACCTTC. Full variable domain (missing parts from reference TRBV7-9 and TRBJ1-2): DTGVSQNPRHKITKRGQNVTFRCDPISEHNRLYWYRQTLGQGPEFLTYFQNEAQLEKSRLLSDRFSAERPKGSFSTLEIQRTEQGDSAMYLCASSLGVGQGTHGYTFGSGTRLTVV.

The chain recombines TRBV28 with TRBJ1-5; D remains ambiguous. Germline values: CDR1 MDHEN, CDR2 SYDVKM. The CDR3 has 14 residues. V was trimmed by 4 bases and J by 0 bases, leaving 7 bases between them. CDR3 loop: CASSSRYSNQPQHF. In DNA, the CDR3 is TGTGCCAGCAGTTCCCGTTATAGCAATCAGCCCCAGCATTTT.

This chain uses TRBV4-3 with TRBJ2-7; D is perhaps TRBD1 (6 bases). The germline V gene encodes CDR1 LGHNA and CDR2 YSLEER. Trimming cost V 4 bases and J 3 bases, with 10 bases left between them. The CDR3 contains 13 residues. DNA of the CDR3: TGCGCCAGCAGCCGAGGACAGAGCTACGAGCAGTACTTC. Protein product: CASSRGQSYEQYF.